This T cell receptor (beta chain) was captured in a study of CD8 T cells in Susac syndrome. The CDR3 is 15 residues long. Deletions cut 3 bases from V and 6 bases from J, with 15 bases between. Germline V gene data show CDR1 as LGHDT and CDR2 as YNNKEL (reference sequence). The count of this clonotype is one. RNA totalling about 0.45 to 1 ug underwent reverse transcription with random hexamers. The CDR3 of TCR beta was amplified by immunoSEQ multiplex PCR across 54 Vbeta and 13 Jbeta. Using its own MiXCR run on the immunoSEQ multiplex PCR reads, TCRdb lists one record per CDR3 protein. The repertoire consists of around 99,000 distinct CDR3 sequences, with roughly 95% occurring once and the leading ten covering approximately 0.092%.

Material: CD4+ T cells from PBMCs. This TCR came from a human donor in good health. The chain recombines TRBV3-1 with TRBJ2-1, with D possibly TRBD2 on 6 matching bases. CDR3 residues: CASSQTSRGSNEQFF. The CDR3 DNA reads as TGTGCCAGCAGCCAGACCTCGCGGGGCTCCAATGAGCAGTTCTTC.